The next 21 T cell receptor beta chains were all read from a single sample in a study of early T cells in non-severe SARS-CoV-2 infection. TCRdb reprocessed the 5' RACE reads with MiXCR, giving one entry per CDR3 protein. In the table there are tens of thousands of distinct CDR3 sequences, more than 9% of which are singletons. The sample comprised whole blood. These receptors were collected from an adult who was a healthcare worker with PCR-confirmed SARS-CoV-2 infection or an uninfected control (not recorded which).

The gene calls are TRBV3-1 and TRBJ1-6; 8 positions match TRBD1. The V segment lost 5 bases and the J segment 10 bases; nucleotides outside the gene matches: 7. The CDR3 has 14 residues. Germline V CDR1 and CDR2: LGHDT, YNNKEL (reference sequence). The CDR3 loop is CASSDGQGYSPLHF. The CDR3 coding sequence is TGTGCCAGCAGCGATGGACAGGGTTACTCACCCCTCCACTTT. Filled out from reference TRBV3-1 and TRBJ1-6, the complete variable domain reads DTAVSQTPKYLVTQMGNDKSIKCEQNLGHDTMYWYKQDSKKFLKIMFSYNNKELIINETVPNRFSPKSPDKAHLNLHINSLELGDSAVYFCASSDGQGYSPLHFGNGTRLTVT.

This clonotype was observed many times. CDR3 coding DNA: TGCAGCGTCAAGACAGGGTCCTCCTACGAGCAGTACTTC. Translated, it gives CSVKTGSSYEQYF. The chain joins TRBV29-1 to TRBJ2-7, with 7 bases lining up with TRBD1. This CDR3 spans 13 amino acids. With V trimmed by 6 bases and J by 0 bases, 5 bases remained unmatched. Germline V lookup: CDR1 SQVTM, CDR2 ANQGSEA.

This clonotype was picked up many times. CDR3: CAWSVRGHSNQPQHF. The CDR3 DNA follows: TGTGCCTGGAGTGTACGCGGGCATAGCAATCAGCCCCAGCATTTT. The rearrangement links TRBV30 to TRBJ1-5, with D unclear. CDR1 and CDR2 from the germline V gene are GTSNPN and SVGIG (reference sequence). CDR3 size: 15 residues. Trimming took 0 bases from V and 0 from J, leaving 9 bases between them.

The CDR3 loop reads CASSPSRGSNTEAFF. CDR3 DNA sequence: TGTGCCAGCTCACCAAGCAGGGGCTCGAACACTGAAGCTTTCTTT. This rearrangement joins TRBV18 to TRBJ1-1, with a tentative D call TRBD1 (6 bases). V was trimmed by 2 bases and J by 1 base, leaving 11 bases between them. The V gene's germline CDR1 is KGHSH and CDR2 LQKENI. This CDR3 has 15 amino acids.

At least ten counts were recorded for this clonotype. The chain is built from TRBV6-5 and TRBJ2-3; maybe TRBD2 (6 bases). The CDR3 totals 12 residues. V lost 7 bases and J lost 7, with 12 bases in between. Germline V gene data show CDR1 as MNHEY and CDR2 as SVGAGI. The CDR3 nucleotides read TGTGCCAGCACCGAGGGGAGGCATACGCAGTATTTT. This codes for CASTEGRHTQYF.

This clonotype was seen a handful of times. CDR3 bases: TGTGCCAGCAGCCACGCATCCGCACCTCTGGAGAATGAGCAGTTCTTC. Its protein is CASSHASAPLENEQFF. The chain uses TRBV3-1 and TRBJ2-1; D unresolved. V was clipped by 3 bases and J by 7 bases, with 19 bases between them. The CDR3 is 16 amino acids. From germline, CDR1 is LGHDT and CDR2 YNNKEL (reference sequence).

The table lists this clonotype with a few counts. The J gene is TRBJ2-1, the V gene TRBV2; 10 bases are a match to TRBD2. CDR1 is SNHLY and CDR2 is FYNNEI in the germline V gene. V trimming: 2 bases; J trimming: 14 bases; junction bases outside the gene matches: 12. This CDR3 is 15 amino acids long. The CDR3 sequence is CASSENSGRANLKFF. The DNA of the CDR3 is TGTGCCAGCAGTGAAAACAGCGGGAGGGCAAATTTGAAGTTCTTC.

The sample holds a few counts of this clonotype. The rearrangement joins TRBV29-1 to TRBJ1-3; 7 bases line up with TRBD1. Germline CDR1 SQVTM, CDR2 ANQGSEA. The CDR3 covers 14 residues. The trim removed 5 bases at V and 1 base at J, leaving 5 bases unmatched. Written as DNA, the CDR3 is TGCAGCGTTATCGACAGGGCTTCTGGAAACACCATATATTTT. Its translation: CSVIDRASGNTIYF. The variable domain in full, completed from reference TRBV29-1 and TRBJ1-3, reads SAVISQKPSRDICQRGTSLTIQCQVDSQVTMMFWYRQQPGQSLTLIATANQGSEATYESGFVIDKFPISRPNLTFSTLTVSNMSPEDSSIYLCSVIDRASGNTIYFGEGSWLTVV.

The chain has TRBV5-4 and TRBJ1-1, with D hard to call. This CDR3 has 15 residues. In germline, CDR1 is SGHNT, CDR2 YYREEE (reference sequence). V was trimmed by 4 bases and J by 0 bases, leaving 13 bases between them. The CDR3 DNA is TGTGCCAGCAGCAGAAACGGACCGGTGAACACTGAAGCTTTCTTT. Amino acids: CASSRNGPVNTEAFF.

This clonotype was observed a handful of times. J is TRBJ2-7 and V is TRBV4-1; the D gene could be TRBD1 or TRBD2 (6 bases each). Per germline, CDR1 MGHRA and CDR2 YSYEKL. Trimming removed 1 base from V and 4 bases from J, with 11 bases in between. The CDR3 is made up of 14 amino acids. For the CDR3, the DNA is TGCGCCAGCAGCCAAGTCGGGGGCCTGTACGAGCAGTACTTC. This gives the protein CASSQVGGLYEQYF.

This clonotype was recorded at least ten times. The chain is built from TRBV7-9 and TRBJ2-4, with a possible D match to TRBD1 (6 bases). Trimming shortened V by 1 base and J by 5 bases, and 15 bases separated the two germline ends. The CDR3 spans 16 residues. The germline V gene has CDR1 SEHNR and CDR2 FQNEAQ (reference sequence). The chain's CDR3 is CASSLVSRGGENIQYF. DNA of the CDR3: TGTGCCAGCAGCTTAGTTTCCAGGGGTGGAGAAAACATTCAGTACTTC.

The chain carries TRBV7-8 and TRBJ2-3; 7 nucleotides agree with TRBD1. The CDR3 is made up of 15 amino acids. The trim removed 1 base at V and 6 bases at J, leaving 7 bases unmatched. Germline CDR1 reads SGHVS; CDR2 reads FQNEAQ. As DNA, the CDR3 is TGTGCCAGCAGCTTAGGAGGGGGCGAGGGGGATACGCAGTATTTT. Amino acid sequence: CASSLGGGEGDTQYF.

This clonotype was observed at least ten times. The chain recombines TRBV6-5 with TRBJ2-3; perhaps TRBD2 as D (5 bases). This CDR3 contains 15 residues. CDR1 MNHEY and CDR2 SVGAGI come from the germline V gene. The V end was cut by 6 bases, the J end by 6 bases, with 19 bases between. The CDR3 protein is CASSPMAGHLDTQYF. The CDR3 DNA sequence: TGTGCCAGCAGCCCAATGGCGGGTCATTTGGATACGCAGTATTTT.

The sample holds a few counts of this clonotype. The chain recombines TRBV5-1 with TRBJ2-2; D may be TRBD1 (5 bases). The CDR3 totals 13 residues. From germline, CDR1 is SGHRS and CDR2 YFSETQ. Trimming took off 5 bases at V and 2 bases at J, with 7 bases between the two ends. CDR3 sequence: CASRTENTGELFF. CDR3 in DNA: TGCGCCAGCAGGACAGAAAACACCGGGGAGCTGTTTTTT.

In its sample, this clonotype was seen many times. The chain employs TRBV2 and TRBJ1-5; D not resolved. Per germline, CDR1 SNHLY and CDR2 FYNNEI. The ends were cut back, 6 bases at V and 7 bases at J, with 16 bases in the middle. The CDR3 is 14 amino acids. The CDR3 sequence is CASRAGPPGQPQHF. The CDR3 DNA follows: TGTGCCAGCAGGGCGGGCCCCCCTGGGCAGCCCCAGCATTTT. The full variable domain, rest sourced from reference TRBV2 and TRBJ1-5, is EPEVTQTPSHQVTQMGQEVILRCVPISNHLYFYWYRQILGQKVEFLVSFYNNEISEKSEIFDDQFSVERPDGSNFTLKIRSTKLEDSAMYFCASRAGPPGQPQHFGDGTRLSIL.

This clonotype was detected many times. This CDR3 reads CASSSASGILGEQYF. DNA for the CDR3: TGTGCCAGCAGTTCGGCTAGCGGGATACTAGGCGAGCAGTACTTC. The V and J genes are TRBV27 and TRBJ2-7; TRBD2 matches 9 bases. The J segment lost 6 bases and the V segment lost 4 bases, leaving 10 bases of the junction unmatched. The CDR3 spans 15 residues. Germline V CDR1 and CDR2: MNHEY, SMNVEV (reference sequence).

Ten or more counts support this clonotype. CDR3 DNA: TGTGCCAGCAATGGACAGCACACTGAAGCTTTCTTT. It specifies CASNGQHTEAFF. V is TRBV2 and J is TRBJ1-1; D is possibly TRBD1 (6 bases). Germline assignment: CDR1 SNHLY and CDR2 FYNNEI. CDR3 length equals 12 residues. Trimming left V 7 bases short and J 3 bases short, with 9 bases between.

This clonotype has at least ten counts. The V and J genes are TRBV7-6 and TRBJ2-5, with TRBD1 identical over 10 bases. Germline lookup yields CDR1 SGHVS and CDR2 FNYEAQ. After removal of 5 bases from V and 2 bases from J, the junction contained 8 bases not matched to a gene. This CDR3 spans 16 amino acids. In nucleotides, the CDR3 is TGTGCCAGCAGCCCTAGGGACAGGGGAGGACAAGAGACCCAGTACTTC. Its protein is CASSPRDRGGQETQYF. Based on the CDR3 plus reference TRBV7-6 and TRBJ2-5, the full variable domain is GAGVSQSPRYKVTKRGQDVALRCDPISGHVSLYWYRQALGQGPEFLTYFNYEAQQDKSGLPNDRFSAERPEGSISTLTIQRTEQRDSAMYRCASSPRDRGGQETQYFGPGTRLLVL.

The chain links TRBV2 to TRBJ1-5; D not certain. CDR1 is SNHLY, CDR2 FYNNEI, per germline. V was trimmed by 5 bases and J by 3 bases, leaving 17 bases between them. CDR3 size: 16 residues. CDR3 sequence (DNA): TGTGCCAGCAGTTTCCGTCGAGGGTATTCCAATCAGCCCCAGCATTTT. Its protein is CASSFRRGYSNQPQHF.

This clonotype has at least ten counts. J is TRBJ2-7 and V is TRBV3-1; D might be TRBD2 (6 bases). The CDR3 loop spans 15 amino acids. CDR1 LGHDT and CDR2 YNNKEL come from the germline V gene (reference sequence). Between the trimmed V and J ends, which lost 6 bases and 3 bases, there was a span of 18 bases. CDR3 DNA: TGTGCCAGCAGTCTCCCCGGGAGCGCTGTCTACGAGCAGTACTTC. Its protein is CASSLPGSAVYEQYF.

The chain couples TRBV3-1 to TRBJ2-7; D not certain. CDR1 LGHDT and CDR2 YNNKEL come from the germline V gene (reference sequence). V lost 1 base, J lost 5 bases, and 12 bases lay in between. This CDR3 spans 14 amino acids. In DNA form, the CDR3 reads TGTGCCAGCAGCCAAGTTCCCAGCGCCCACGAGCAGTACTTC. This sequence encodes CASSQVPSAHEQYF.